These T cell receptor beta chains were read from a single sample in a study of metastatic and nonmetastatic thyroid tumors. TCRdb recomputed clones from the PCR reads via MiXCR. The sample gives 25,000 to 35,000 clones, around 15% of which show up once; 4.7% is in the top ten. Sequences were obtained from blood. The receptors come from a female donor with papillary thyroid cancer or a benign thyroid nodule (not recorded which). Some clones in this sample may be carry-over from other donors' samples. CDR3s include the opening cysteine and the closing phenylalanine or tryptophan. A D gene is named only where the DNA matches it firmly. Size tells how often a clone was seen (once, few, many) or the class of an expanded clone, and some rows leave it out.

CDR3nt,CDR3aa,abundance,d_gene,v_gene,j_gene
TGTGCCAGCAGCTCTCTAGGGACAGGGGCTGGCTACACCTTC,CASSSLGTGAGYTF,many,TRBD1,TRBV7-6,TRBJ1-2
TGTGCCAGCAGCCCCGTCCATGATTCACCCCTCCACTTT,CASSPVHDSPLHF,many,-,TRBV5-8,TRBJ1-6
TGTGCCAGCAGCACCCGGGACAGGGGGGGTTACAATGAGCAGTTCTTC,CASSTRDRGGYNEQFF,many,TRBD1,TRBV9,TRBJ2-1
TGTGCCAGCAGCCCACTCCTGGCGTCGTCACCCCTCCACTTT,CASSPLLASSPLHF,-,-,TRBV6-2/TRBV6-3,TRBJ1-6
TGTGCCAGCAGGGGAGGGCAGATAGACAATGAGCAGTTCTTC,CASRGGQIDNEQFF,-,TRBD2,TRBV5-4,TRBJ2-1
TGCAGTGCTACCACAGTGGGCATCAGGTACGAGCAGTACTTC,CSATTVGIRYEQYF,-,-,TRBV20-1,TRBJ2-7
TGTGCCAGCAGTTACCCTCACACCGGGGAGCTGTTTTTT,CASSYPHTGELFF,few,-,TRBV6-6,TRBJ2-2
TGCAGCGTTGGATATAGACAGGAGATCAATGAGCAGTTCTTC,CSVGYRQEINEQFF,many,-,TRBV29-1,TRBJ2-1
TGTGCCAGTAGTATAGGTGGGGTATCCGACGAGCAGTACTTC,CASSIGGVSDEQYF,many,-,TRBV19,TRBJ2-7
TGCAGTGCTAGAGATCTGTTAGTCGGCAGCACAGATACGCAGTATTTT,CSARDLLVGSTDTQYF,many,-,TRBV20-1,TRBJ2-3
TGTGCCAGCAGCCCGAGGAACAGGCCTTACGAGCAGTACTTC,CASSPRNRPYEQYF,many,-,TRBV5-4,TRBJ2-7
TGCAGTGCACCCCTTGGGGGGTGGGGGGAGCAGTTCTTC,CSAPLGGWGEQFF,-,-,TRBV20-1,TRBJ2-1
TGTGCCAGCAGCTTGATTCCCGGACAGGTGTATGGCTACACCTTC,CASSLIPGQVYGYTF,many,TRBD1,TRBV5-5,TRBJ1-2
TGTGCCAGCAGTTTAGCGGCGGGCCGGGAAAAACTGTTTTTT,CASSLAAGREKLFF,many,-,TRBV12-3/TRBV12-4,TRBJ1-4